The 19 T cell receptor beta chains below all came from one sample that was sequenced in a study of cytomegalovirus exposure and HLA in healthy donors. It was with 60 Vbeta and 13 Jbeta primers that the PCR ran. The method was immunoSEQ multiplex PCR; TCRdb's version includes in-frame clones alone and lacks a portion of them. The sample lists approximately 120,000 clones; around 73% were seen once. The sequenced material came from PBMCs. The receptors derive from a man aged 60 to 69 in good health and CMV-seropositive.

The gene calls are TRBV6-5 and TRBJ2-1, with D maybe TRBD1 (5 bases). This CDR3 contains 13 residues. Per the germline V gene, CDR1 is MNHEY and CDR2 is SVGAGI. Trimming shortened V by 7 bases and J by 4 bases, and 11 bases separated the two germline ends. This CDR3 reads CASKGNRYNEQFF. For the CDR3, the DNA is TGTGCCAGCAAAGGAAACAGGTACAATGAGCAGTTCTTC.

V and J are TRBV2 and TRBJ2-5; 15 bases agree with TRBD2. From germline, CDR1 is SNHLY and CDR2 FYNNEI. The CDR3 is 15 residues long. With 5 bases clipped from V and 5 bases from J, the junction kept 3 bases outside the gene matches. CDR3 protein: CASSPGTSGRETQYF. As DNA, the CDR3 is TGTGCCAGCAGTCCCGGGACTAGCGGGAGGGAGACCCAGTACTTC.

This clone was recorded once. The genes are TRBV5-6 and TRBJ2-5, with 9 bases matching TRBD2. Per the germline V gene, CDR1 is SGHDT and CDR2 is YYEEEE. J gave up 4 bases and V 2 bases, and 6 bases lay outside the gene matches. This CDR3 spans 15 amino acids. The CDR3 protein is CASSLRGGAAETQYF. Written as DNA, the CDR3 is TGTGCCAGCAGCTTACGCGGGGGGGCCGCAGAGACCCAGTACTTC.

The V gene is TRBV10-3, the J gene TRBJ1-6; no definite D call. The CDR3 extends over 15 amino acids. The germline gives CDR1 ENHRY, CDR2 SYGVKD. V lost 0 bases and J lost 14, with 17 bases in between. CDR3 loop: CAISESAITGSALHF. Here the CDR3 DNA reads TGTGCCATCAGTGAGTCCGCGATTACGGGATCGGCCCTCCACTTT.

This chain connects TRBV6-5 to TRBJ1-5; 9 bases map to TRBD1. With 6 bases clipped from V and 3 bases from J, the junction kept 3 bases outside the gene matches. This CDR3 is 14 amino acids long. CDR1 MNHEY and CDR2 SVGAGI come from the germline V gene. DNA for the CDR3: TGTGCCAGCAGACGGACAGGGGACAATCAGCCCCAGCATTTT. Translated, it gives CASRRTGDNQPQHF.

This clone was seen a few times. The chain carries TRBV6-1 and TRBJ1-5, with D possibly matching TRBD1 (6 bases). The V and J ends lost 4 bases and 3 bases respectively, with 10 bases between them. The CDR3 has 14 residues. The V gene's germline CDR1 is MNHNS and CDR2 SASEGT. Here the CDR3 DNA reads TGTGCCAGCAGTGTATCAGGGGCCAATCAGCCCCAGCATTTT. It encodes CASSVSGANQPQHF.

This clone was seen only once. This chain uses TRBV4-1 with TRBJ1-4; 9 bases align to TRBD1. This CDR3 region has 18 residues. The V segment lost 4 bases and the J segment 7 bases; nucleotides outside the gene matches: 16. Germline CDR1 and CDR2: MGHRA and YSYEKL. The CDR3 is CASSLVGTGYAIFEKLFF. The CDR3, as DNA: TGCGCCAGCAGCCTCGTAGGGACAGGGTATGCAATTTTTGAAAAACTGTTTTTT.

The V call is TRBV5-4, the J call TRBJ2-7, with D possibly being TRBD1 (5 bases). The V gene lost 1 base and the J gene lost 5 bases, with 10 bases spanning the gap. From germline, CDR1 is SGHNT and CDR2 YYREEE (reference sequence). This CDR3 is built from 13 residues. CDR3 in amino acids: CASSLLTDHEQYF. CDR3 DNA sequence: TGTGCCAGCAGCTTGCTGACAGACCACGAGCAGTACTTC.

The V and J genes are TRBV2 and TRBJ1-4; 11 bases map to TRBD1. The junction had 8 bases not matched to a gene; V was cut back by 6 bases and J by 8 bases. The CDR3 sequence is 15 residues long. Germline CDR1 and CDR2: SNHLY and FYNNEI. The CDR3 nucleotides are TGTGCCAGCAGCGACGGACAGGGGGCGCAGGAAAAACTGTTTTTT. This encodes CASSDGQGAQEKLFF.

This clone has only a few counts. The genes are TRBV28 and TRBJ1-5; the match to TRBD1 covers 9 bases. V lost 7 bases and J lost 1; bases outside the gene matches: 5. The CDR3 is 15 residues long. Germline CDR1 is MDHEN and CDR2 is SYDVKM. CDR3 amino acids: CASKGQGSSNQPQHF. The CDR3, as DNA: TGTGCCAGCAAGGGACAGGGATCAAGCAATCAGCCCCAGCATTTT.

The chain is built from TRBV5-4 and TRBJ2-7, with a tentative D call TRBD1 (5 bases). V lost 4 bases and J 1 base, leaving 15 bases between the germline ends. The CDR3 extends over 15 amino acids. The germline V gene encodes CDR1 SGHNT and CDR2 YYREEE (reference sequence). Here the CDR3 reads CASSATDKSSYEQYF. DNA for the CDR3: TGTGCCAGCAGCGCGACAGACAAGTCTTCCTACGAGCAGTACTTC.

This sequence joins TRBV6-5 and TRBJ1-2; D gene ambiguous. The V end was cut by 7 bases, the J end by 2 bases, with 11 bases between. CDR1 MNHEY and CDR2 SVGAGI come from the germline V gene. The CDR3 is made up of 13 amino acids. The CDR3 spells CASKEGRNYGYTF. Written as DNA, the CDR3 is TGTGCCAGCAAAGAGGGAAGAAACTATGGCTACACCTTC.

The chain uses TRBV6-1 and TRBJ1-2, with a tentative D call TRBD1 (5 bases). Germline CDR1 reads MNHNS; CDR2 reads SASEGT. The V end lost 4 bases, the J end lost 4 bases, and 10 bases lay between the germline ends. The CDR3 consists of 13 residues. The CDR3 region has the DNA TGTGCCAGCAGTGGTTGGGGGGGCTATGGCTACACCTTC. Residues: CASSGWGGYGYTF.

This chain joins TRBV7-9 and TRBJ1-1, with TRBD1 matching 7 bases. The V gene's germline CDR1 is SEHNR and CDR2 FQNEAQ (reference sequence). There are 15 residues in the CDR3. Trimming removed 5 bases from V and 4 bases from J; junction bases left unmatched: 10. CDR3: CASSPMAAGGTEAFF. CDR3 bases: TGTGCCAGCAGCCCAATGGCGGCAGGGGGCACTGAAGCTTTCTTT.

This clone showed up just a few times. The chain couples TRBV4-2 to TRBJ2-3; D may be TRBD2 (5 bases). The CDR3 length is 15 residues. CDR1 is LGHNA, CDR2 YNFKEQ, per germline. The V end was cut by 1 base, the J end by 0 bases, with 8 bases between. CDR3 residues: CASSQVASSTDTQYF. CDR3 nucleotides: TGTGCCAGCAGCCAAGTAGCGTCTAGCACAGATACGCAGTATTTT.

The V and J genes are TRBV5-1 and TRBJ2-2; 10 nucleotides align to TRBD1. The V gene's germline CDR1 is SGHRS and CDR2 YFSETQ. CDR3 length equals 16 residues. With V trimmed by 6 bases and J by 3 bases, 8 bases remained unmatched. As DNA, the CDR3 is TGCGCCAGCACCCTCGGGGGGACAGGGGACACCGGGGAGCTGTTTTTT. The encoded protein is CASTLGGTGDTGELFF.

CDR3 in amino acids: CASSLALGTAYGYTF. The DNA of the CDR3 is TGCGCCAGCAGCTTGGCGTTGGGGACAGCCTATGGCTACACCTTC. This chain links TRBV5-1 with TRBJ1-2; 7 positions match TRBD1. The CDR3 contains 15 residues. Germline CDR1 is SGHRS and CDR2 is YFSETQ. J gave up 4 bases and V 0 bases, and 6 bases lay outside the gene matches.

This clone was seen just once. This chain connects TRBV18 to TRBJ1-2, with TRBD1 as a possible D gene (5 bases). V dropped 0 bases and J dropped 4 bases, with 9 bases sitting between them. The CDR3 sequence is 14 residues long. CDR1 and CDR2 from the germline V gene are KGHSH and LQKENI. CDR3 nucleotides: TGTGCCAGCTCACCACCATCAGACAGCTATGGCTACACCTTC. Its translation is CASSPPSDSYGYTF.

The V gene is TRBV5-1, the J gene TRBJ1-2, with no clear D. V lost 0 bases, J lost 8 bases, and 14 bases lay in between. This CDR3 spans 14 amino acids. Germline CDR1 is SGHRS and CDR2 is YFSETQ. CDR3 sequence: CASSLAGYGEGYTF. The CDR3 DNA sequence: TGCGCCAGCAGCTTGGCGGGATATGGCGAGGGCTACACCTTC.